This entry describes one TCR beta chain. Each donor's status was that of a healthy bone marrow donor. A multiplex PCR was run with 60 Vbeta primers and 13 Jbeta primers. Study processing details: An analysis performed later counted 81 million or so unique TCR beta chains (approximately 10 million of them shared). The assay was immunoSEQ multiplex PCR, and TCRdb's table has in-frame clones only and misses some. V, J and clone size reflect that table, while D and trimming were determined from the DNA. The top ten hold 15% of the sample, which has about 84,000 clones, roughly 61% seen once. The sample is drawn from a study of cytomegalovirus exposure and HLA in healthy donors. Germline values: CDR1 GTSNPN, CDR2 SVGIG (reference sequence). The CDR3 runs 15 residues. J gave up 1 base and V 4 bases, and 8 bases lay outside the gene matches.

The origin of this receptor is a woman in her thirties or forties in good health and CMV-seropositive. Sequenced: PBMCs. This rearrangement joins TRBV30 to TRBJ1-1; 8 bases map to TRBD1. CDR3: CAWTWIRGQNTEAFF. The CDR3 DNA reads as TGTGCCTGGACCTGGATCAGGGGGCAGAACACTGAAGCTTTCTTT.